These 20 T cell receptor beta chains were all obtained from the same sample, sequenced in a study of T cells after posttransplantation cyclophosphamide. This table comes from immunoSEQ multiplex PCR, and its TCRdb copy is limited to in-frame clones, with some not included. The sample has thousands of clones; approximately 80% are singletons. Material: memory CD8+ T cells sorted from blood. These receptors were taken from a woman in her sixties or seventies in good health, CMV-negative, and a related stem cell transplant donor.

The chain combines TRBV6-6 with TRBJ2-2; 16 bases are a match to TRBD2. J gave up 11 bases and V 5 bases, and 8 bases lay outside the gene matches. The CDR3 consists of 16 residues. CDR1 is MNHNY, CDR2 SVGAGI, per germline (reference sequence). CDR3 loop: CASSLGTSGRARELFF. CDR3 DNA: TGTGCCAGCAGTCTCGGGACTAGCGGGAGGGCCCGAGAGCTGTTTTTT.

The genes are TRBV28 and TRBJ2-5, with 8 bases aligning to TRBD2. This CDR3 spans 15 amino acids. V lost 8 bases, J lost 4 bases, and 12 bases stayed unmatched. Germline assignment: CDR1 MDHEN and CDR2 SYDVKM. The CDR3 sequence is CASSRGGTSGETQYF. The DNA of the CDR3 is TGTGCCAGCTCGAGAGGAGGGACTAGTGGAGAGACCCAGTACTTC.

This clone came up a few times. CDR3 DNA sequence: TGTGCCAGCAGTGCTGGACAGGGGGCGAGAACTGAAGCTTTCTTT. Protein: CASSAGQGARTEAFF. The V and J genes are TRBV25-1 and TRBJ1-1; 11 bases are a match to TRBD1. The CDR3 totals 15 residues. Trimming at V came to 4 bases and at J to 5 bases, leaving 6 bases not matched to a gene. Germline assignment: CDR1 MGHDK and CDR2 SYGVNS. Based on the CDR3 plus reference TRBV25-1 and TRBJ1-1, the full variable domain is EADIYQTPRYLVIGTGKKITLECSQTMGHDKMYWYQQDPGMELHLIHYSYGVNSTEKGDLSSESTVSRIRTEHFPLTLESARPSHTSQYLCASSAGQGARTEAFFGQGTRLTVV.

The V and J genes are TRBV7-3 and TRBJ2-7; 12 bases agree with TRBD2. With 0 bases clipped from V and 4 bases from J, the junction kept 4 bases outside the gene matches. Per germline, CDR1 SGHTA and CDR2 FQGTGA. This CDR3 contains 16 residues. CDR3 nucleotide sequence: TGTGCCAGCAGCTTAACGACTAGCGGGAGCGGATACGAGCAGTACTTC. Protein product: CASSLTTSGSGYEQYF.

V gene TRBV10-2 combines with J gene TRBJ2-7; a possible D gene is TRBD2 (6 bases). This CDR3 spans 14 amino acids. In germline, CDR1 is WSHSY, CDR2 SAAADI. The germline V and J ends were trimmed by 0 bases and 2 bases, with 8 bases remaining between them. The CDR3 DNA follows: TGCGCCAGCAGTGAGTCGACTAGGGCCTACGAGCAGTACTTC. It specifies CASSESTRAYEQYF.

The chain links TRBV28 to TRBJ2-5, with TRBD2 identical over 12 bases. The trim removed 4 bases at V and 4 bases at J, leaving 7 bases unmatched. Germline lookup yields CDR1 MDHEN and CDR2 SYDVKM. The CDR3 loop spans 16 amino acids. The CDR3 coding sequence is TGTGCCAGCAGTTACCTAGCGGGAGGGCCGGGAGAGACCCAGTACTTC. It translates to CASSYLAGGPGETQYF.

This chain connects TRBV28 to TRBJ2-3; D gene uncertain. CDR3 length equals 11 residues. V lost 5 bases to trimming and J lost 5 bases, with 5 bases between them. CDR1 MDHEN and CDR2 SYDVKM come from the germline V gene. CDR3: CASSLVDTQYF. Written as DNA, the CDR3 is TGTGCCAGCAGTCTAGTAGATACGCAGTATTTT.

About this clone itself: Other DNA sequences in this specimen translate into the identical CDR3. The rearrangement joins TRBV6-5 to TRBJ1-6; 7 bases align to TRBD1. From germline, CDR1 is MNHEY and CDR2 SVGAGI. The CDR3 consists of 14 residues. After removal of 7 bases from V and 5 bases from J, the junction contained 5 bases not matched to a gene. The CDR3 bases are TGTGCCAGCAACCCGACAGGGAATAATTCACCCCTCCACTTT. Encoded protein: CASNPTGNNSPLHF.

The chain joins TRBV15 to TRBJ2-1; TRBD1 might be the D (8 bases). Germline assignment: CDR1 LNHNV and CDR2 YYDKDF (reference sequence). Between the trimmed V and J ends, which lost 6 bases and 6 bases, there was a span of 24 bases. The CDR3 spans 17 residues. Here the CDR3 reads CATSAHRGGAQGNEQFF. DNA of the CDR3: TGTGCCACCAGTGCTCACAGGGGGGGGGCGCAAGGCAATGAGCAGTTCTTC.

The chain employs TRBV15 and TRBJ1-5; 8 bases are a match to TRBD1. V lost 5 bases and J lost 3; bases outside the gene matches: 6. The germline CDR1 and CDR2 sequences are LNHNV and YYDKDF (reference sequence). There are 15 residues in the CDR3. The CDR3 nucleotides read TGTGCCACCAGCGGACAGGGACAGCACAATCAGCCCCAGCATTTT. Encoded protein: CATSGQGQHNQPQHF.

The chain employs TRBV15 and TRBJ1-2; TRBD1 agrees at 9 bases. The germline gives CDR1 LNHNV, CDR2 YYDKDF (reference sequence). V was clipped by 3 bases and J by 4 bases; unmatched bases: 3. CDR3 size: 14 residues. The CDR3 spells CATSSLTGGYGYTF. CDR3 nucleotide sequence: TGTGCCACCAGCAGCCTGACAGGGGGCTATGGCTACACCTTC.

The chain joins TRBV7-6 to TRBJ2-5; TRBD2 agrees at 7 bases. This CDR3 comprises 14 residues. CDR1 and CDR2 (germline): SGHVS, FNYEAQ. Germline trimming cut 5 bases from V and 5 bases from J; bases unmatched to any gene: 8. CDR3 protein: CASSRGTTRETQYF. In DNA form, the CDR3 reads TGTGCCAGCAGCCGTGGGACTACGCGTGAGACCCAGTACTTC.

The J gene is TRBJ2-5, the V gene TRBV9; tentatively, D is TRBD1 (5 bases). This CDR3 contains 15 residues. Germline assignment: CDR1 SGDLS and CDR2 YYNGEE. V lost 0 bases and J lost 4, with 13 bases in between. The CDR3 reads CASSVGVGDAETQYF. The CDR3 DNA reads as TGTGCCAGCAGCGTAGGGGTAGGGGATGCAGAGACCCAGTACTTC.

This clone was found a few times. Other nucleotide sequences in the sample specify the same CDR3. The rearrangement joins TRBV30 to TRBJ2-3; TRBD2 matches 7 bases. This CDR3 comprises 14 residues. The germline V gene has CDR1 GTSNPN and CDR2 SVGIG (reference sequence). Trimming at V came to 0 bases and at J to 4 bases, leaving 4 bases not matched to a gene. The CDR3 sequence is CAWSVLGRADTQYF. The CDR3 coding sequence is TGTGCCTGGAGTGTACTAGGGAGGGCAGATACGCAGTATTTT. Together with reference TRBV30 and TRBJ2-3, the CDR3 gives the full variable domain: SQTIHQWPATLVQPVGSPLSLECTVEGTSNPNLYWYRQAAGRGLQLLFYSVGIGQISSEVPQNLSASRPQDRQFILSSKKLLLSDSGFYLCAWSVLGRADTQYFGPGTRLTVL.

This chain links TRBV6-6 with TRBJ1-1; no firm D call. The length of the CDR3 is 16 residues. V was clipped by 0 bases and J by 2 bases, with 13 bases between them. Looked up from germline, CDR1 is MNHNY and CDR2 is SVGAGI (reference sequence). The CDR3 here is CASSYSNVGDNTEAFF. DNA for the CDR3: TGTGCCAGCAGTTACTCGAACGTCGGGGATAACACTGAAGCTTTCTTT.

This sequence joins TRBV7-8 and TRBJ2-7; TRBD1 matches 11 bases. There are 14 residues in the CDR3. Unmatched junction bases numbered 4, after V lost 2 bases and J lost 7 bases. The germline CDR1 and CDR2 sequences are SGHVS and FQNEAQ. CDR3 in DNA: TGTGCCAGCAGCTTAACCGGGACAGGGGGAGAGCAGTACTTC. It codes for CASSLTGTGGEQYF.

This clone was picked up a small number of times. The V gene is TRBV9, the J gene TRBJ1-2; TRBD1 matches 9 bases. From germline, CDR1 is SGDLS and CDR2 YYNGEE. This CDR3 has 14 amino acids. The trim removed 4 bases at V and 8 bases at J, leaving 9 bases unmatched. In DNA form, the CDR3 reads TGTGCCAGCAGCACAACAGGGGGCGCTGGAGGCTACACCTTC. Translation: CASSTTGGAGGYTF.

This clone has a handful of counts. The chain links TRBV5-4 to TRBJ1-2, with 10 positions matching TRBD1. CDR3 length: 18 residues. Unmatched junction bases numbered 16, after V lost 0 bases and J lost 8 bases. Germline V lookup: CDR1 SGHNT, CDR2 YYREEE (reference sequence). The CDR3 sequence: CASSLVGQGTLWLSGYTF. CDR3 in DNA: TGTGCCAGCAGCTTGGTGGGACAGGGGACACTATGGCTGAGCGGCTACACCTTC.

J is TRBJ2-7 and V is TRBV6-1, with 7 bases lining up with TRBD1. Germline V lookup: CDR1 MNHNS, CDR2 SASEGT. V lost 5 bases to trimming and J lost 0 bases; unmatched junction nucleotides: 7. This CDR3 contains 15 residues. The CDR3 sequence is CASSLKQGSSYEQYV. The DNA for the CDR3 is TGTGCCAGCAGTCTCAAACAGGGGAGCTCCTACGAGCAGTACGTC.

The V and J genes are TRBV11-2 and TRBJ2-7, with D possibly TRBD1 on 5 matching bases. This CDR3 contains 15 residues. The V end lost 4 bases, the J end lost 3 bases, and 16 bases lay between the germline ends. Germline-derived CDR1 and CDR2 are SGHAT and FQNNGV. The CDR3 is CASSSAGSPFYEQYF. The CDR3 region has the DNA TGTGCCAGCAGCTCAGCAGGGTCCCCTTTCTACGAGCAGTACTTC.